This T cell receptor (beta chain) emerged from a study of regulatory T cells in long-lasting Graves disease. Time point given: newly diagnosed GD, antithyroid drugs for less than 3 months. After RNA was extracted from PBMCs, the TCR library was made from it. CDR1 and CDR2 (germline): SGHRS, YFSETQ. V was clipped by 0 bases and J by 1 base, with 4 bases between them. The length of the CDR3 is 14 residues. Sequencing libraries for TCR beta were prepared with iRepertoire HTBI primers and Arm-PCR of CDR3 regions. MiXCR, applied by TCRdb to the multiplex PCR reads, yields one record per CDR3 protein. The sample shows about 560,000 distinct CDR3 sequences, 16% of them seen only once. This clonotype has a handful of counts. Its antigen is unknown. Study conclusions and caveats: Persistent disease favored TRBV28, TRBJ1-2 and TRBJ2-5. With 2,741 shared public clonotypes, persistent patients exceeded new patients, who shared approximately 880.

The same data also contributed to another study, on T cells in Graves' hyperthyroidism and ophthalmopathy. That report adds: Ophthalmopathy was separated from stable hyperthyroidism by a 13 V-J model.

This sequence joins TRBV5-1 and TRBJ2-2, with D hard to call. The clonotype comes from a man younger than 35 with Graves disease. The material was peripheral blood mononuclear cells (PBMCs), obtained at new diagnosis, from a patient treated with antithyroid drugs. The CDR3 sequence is CASSLDMNTGELFF. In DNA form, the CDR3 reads TGCGCCAGCAGCTTGGACATGAACACCGGGGAGCTGTTTTTT.